This T cell receptor beta chain was captured in a study of vaccination and CD4 T cells after COVID-19. General study findings and limits: Only after vaccination were a median around 83% of convalescents' reactive clones seen.

Cultured CD4+ T cells had their DNA profiled by the Oncomine TCR Beta short-read assay. One entry per CDR3 protein results from TCRdb running MiXCR on the PCR reads. The table has just over 14,000 distinct CDR3 sequences, about half seen once. Germline CDR1 reads SEHNR; CDR2 reads FQNEAQ (reference sequence). Trimming pared 10 bases from V and 1 base from J, leaving 13 bases between. The CDR3 consists of 14 residues. The treatment denotes: roughly 10-day PBMC culture with coronavirus spike peptide pools or control peptides (ViraFEST assay). This clonotype has just a few counts. The antigen is not known.

The J gene is TRBJ2-2, the V gene TRBV7-9; D is ambiguous. The origin of this receptor is a human donor who had recovered from COVID-19. What was sequenced was CD4+ T cells from blood, cultured in vitro. The CDR3 is CAISRSGNTGELFF. The CDR3 DNA reads TGTGCCATCTCCCGATCCGGGAACACCGGGGAGCTGTTTTTT. Full variable domain (missing parts from reference TRBV7-9 and TRBJ2-2): DTGVSQNPRHKITKRGQNVTFRCDPISEHNRLYWYRQTLGQGPEFLTYFQNEAQLEKSRLLSDRFSAERPKGSFSTLEIQRTEQGDSAMYLCAISRSGNTGELFFGEGSRLTVL.